This T cell receptor (beta chain) was sequenced for a study of chemoradiotherapy in HPV16-positive cancers. The CDR3 is made up of 13 amino acids. V lost 2 bases, J lost 7 bases, and 9 bases lay in between. Germline V gene lookup returns CDR1 MNHEY and CDR2 SVGAGI. Profiling relied on immunoSEQ multiplex PCR, and the TCRdb table lists in-frame clones only, not all of them. Of about 3,000 clones listed, about three quarters are singletons. The chain is built from TRBV6-5 and TRBJ1-5, with a tentative D call TRBD1 (5 bases). The source was tumor tissue, collected from a patient who underwent chemoradiotherapy. This receptor was obtained from a human donor with HPV-associated anogenital cancer. The CDR3 bases are TGTGCCAGCAGTTACGGTCAGGGACAGCCCCAGCATTTT. Its protein is CASSYGQGQPQHF.